The TCR beta chain described here comes from a study of graft-versus-host responses after intestinal transplantation. Background on the study: Recipients were all induced with anti-thymocyte globulin, then given tacrolimus and steroids for about three years. Whole-study findings and limits: Some GvH clones were seen earlier in gut or blood, suggesting intestinal origin.

Intraepithelial and lamina propria lymphocytes were isolated from graft specimens. Germline V gene data show CDR1 as GTSNPN and CDR2 as SVGIG (reference sequence). Trimming cost V 0 bases and J 14 bases; bases outside gene matches: 13. The CDR3 consists of 14 residues. This clone has a handful of counts. Its matching antigen is unknown. TCRdb's table, derived via immunoSEQ multiplex PCR, lists solely in-frame clones and lacks some. The data hold some 18,000 clones, with under 75% observed a single time. This chain joins TRBV30 and TRBJ2-1; 7 bases are shared with TRBD2. This clonotype was obtained from a human patient who received an intestinal transplant, so some T cells may come from the graft donor. Material: ileum tissue, obtained about 21 days after intestinal transplant. CDR3: CAWSVGPRSGREFF. Written as DNA, the CDR3 is TGTGCCTGGAGTGTAGGCCCCCGATCAGGGAGGGAGTTCTTC.